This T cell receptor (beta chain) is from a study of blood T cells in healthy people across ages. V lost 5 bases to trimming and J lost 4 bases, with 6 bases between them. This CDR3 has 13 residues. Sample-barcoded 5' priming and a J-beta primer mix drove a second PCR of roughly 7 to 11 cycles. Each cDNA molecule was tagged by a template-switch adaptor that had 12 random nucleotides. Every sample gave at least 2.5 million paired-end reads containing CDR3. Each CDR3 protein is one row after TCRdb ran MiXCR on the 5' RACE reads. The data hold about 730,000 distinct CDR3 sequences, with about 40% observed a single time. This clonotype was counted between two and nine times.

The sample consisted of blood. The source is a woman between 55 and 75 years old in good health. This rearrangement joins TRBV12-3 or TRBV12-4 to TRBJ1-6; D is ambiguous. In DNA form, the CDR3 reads TGTGCCAGCAGTCGGGAATATAATTCACCCCTCCACTTT. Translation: CASSREYNSPLHF.